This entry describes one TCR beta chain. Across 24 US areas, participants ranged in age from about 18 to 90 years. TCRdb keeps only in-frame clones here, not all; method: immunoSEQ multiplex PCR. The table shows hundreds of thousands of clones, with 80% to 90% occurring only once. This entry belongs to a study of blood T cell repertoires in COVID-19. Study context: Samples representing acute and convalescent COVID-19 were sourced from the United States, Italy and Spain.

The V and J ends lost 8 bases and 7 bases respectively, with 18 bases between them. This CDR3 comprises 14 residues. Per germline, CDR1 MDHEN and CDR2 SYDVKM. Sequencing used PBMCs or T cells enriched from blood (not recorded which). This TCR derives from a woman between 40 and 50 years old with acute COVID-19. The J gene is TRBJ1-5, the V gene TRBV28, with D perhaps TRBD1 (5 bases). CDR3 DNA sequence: TGTGCCAGCGTGGGGGGAGGGGCCGGGCAGCCCCAGCATTTT. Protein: CASVGGGAGQPQHF.